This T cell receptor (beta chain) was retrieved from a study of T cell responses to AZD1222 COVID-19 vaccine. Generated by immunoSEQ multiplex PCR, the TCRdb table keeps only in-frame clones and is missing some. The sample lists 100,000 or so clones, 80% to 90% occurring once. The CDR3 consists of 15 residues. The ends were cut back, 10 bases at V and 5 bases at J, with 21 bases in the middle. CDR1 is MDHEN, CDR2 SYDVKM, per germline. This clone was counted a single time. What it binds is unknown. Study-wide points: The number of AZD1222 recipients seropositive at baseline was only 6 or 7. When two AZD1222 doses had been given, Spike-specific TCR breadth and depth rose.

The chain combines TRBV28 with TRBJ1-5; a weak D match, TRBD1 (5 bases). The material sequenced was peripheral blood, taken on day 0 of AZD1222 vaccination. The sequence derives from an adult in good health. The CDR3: CATTLRGRVDQPQHF. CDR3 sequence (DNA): TGTGCCACAACCCTACGGGGACGGGTCGATCAGCCCCAGCATTTT. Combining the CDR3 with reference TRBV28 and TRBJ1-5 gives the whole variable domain DVKVTQSSRYLVKRTGEKVFLECVQDMDHENMFWYRQDPGLGLRLIYFSYDVKMKEKGDIPEGYSVSREKKERFSLILESASTNQTSMYLCATTLRGRVDQPQHFGDGTRLSIL.